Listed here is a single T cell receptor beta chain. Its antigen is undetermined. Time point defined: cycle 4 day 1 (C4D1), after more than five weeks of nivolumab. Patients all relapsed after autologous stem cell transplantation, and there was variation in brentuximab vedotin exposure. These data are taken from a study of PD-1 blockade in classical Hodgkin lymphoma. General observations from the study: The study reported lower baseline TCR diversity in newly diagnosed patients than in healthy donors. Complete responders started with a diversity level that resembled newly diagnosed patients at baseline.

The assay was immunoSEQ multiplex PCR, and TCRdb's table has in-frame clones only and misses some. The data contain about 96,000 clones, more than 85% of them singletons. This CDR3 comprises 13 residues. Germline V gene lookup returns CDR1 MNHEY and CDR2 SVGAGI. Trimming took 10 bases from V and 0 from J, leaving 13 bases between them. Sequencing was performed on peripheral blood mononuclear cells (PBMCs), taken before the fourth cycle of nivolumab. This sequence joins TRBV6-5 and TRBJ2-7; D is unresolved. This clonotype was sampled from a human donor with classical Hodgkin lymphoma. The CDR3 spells CAIPGRASYEQYF. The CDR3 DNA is TGTGCCATCCCTGGCAGAGCCTCCTACGAGCAGTACTTC.